These T cell receptor beta chains were read from a single sample in a study of cytomegalovirus exposure and HLA in healthy donors. Produced via immunoSEQ multiplex PCR; TCRdb's table is partial and in-frame only. In the table there are 100,000 to 150,000 clones, less than 90% of which are singletons. The sequenced sample was PBMCs. These TCRs come from a man in his forties in good health and CMV-seronegative. The CDR3 runs from the conserved cysteine through the conserved F or W.

CDR3 protein | V gene
CASSYGTSGTIPYNEQFF | TRBV5-1
CASSQVTGGSDTQYF | TRBV14
CASSLSGVTDTQYF | TRBV11-1
CASSLAGRESTDTQYF | TRBV5-1
CASSLGALAGELFF | TRBV5-4
CASSDGRVYSPLHF | TRBV9
CASSLVTGDVRSTEAFF | TRBV27
CASSFGGIHEQYF | TRBV28
CSSSLGLADPTLYNEQFF | TRBV7-9
CASTGQRSGGEGYTF | TRBV5-4